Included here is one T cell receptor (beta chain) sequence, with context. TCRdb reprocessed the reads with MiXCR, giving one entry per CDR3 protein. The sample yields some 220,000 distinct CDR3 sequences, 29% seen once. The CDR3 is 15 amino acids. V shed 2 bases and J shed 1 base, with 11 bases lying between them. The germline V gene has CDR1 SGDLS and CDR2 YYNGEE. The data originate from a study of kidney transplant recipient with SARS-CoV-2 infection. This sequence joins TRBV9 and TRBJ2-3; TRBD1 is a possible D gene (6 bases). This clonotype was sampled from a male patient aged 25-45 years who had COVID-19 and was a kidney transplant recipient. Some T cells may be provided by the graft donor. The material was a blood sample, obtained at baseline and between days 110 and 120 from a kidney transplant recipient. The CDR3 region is CASSVSWGRTDTQYF. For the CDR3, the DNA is TGTGCCAGCAGCGTTTCTTGGGGGCGCACAGATACGCAGTATTTT.